This T cell receptor (beta chain) derives from a study of T cell changes during pregnancy in multiple sclerosis. V dropped 1 base and J dropped 4 bases, with 14 bases sitting between them. CDR3 size: 16 residues. Germline lookup yields CDR1 KGHSH and CDR2 LQKENI. This table comes from immunoSEQ multiplex PCR, and its TCRdb copy is limited to in-frame clones, with some not included. The data hold tens of thousands of clones, with 85% to 95% observed a single time. The specimen comprised peripheral blood, sampled before pregnancy. This TCR was recovered from a female donor with multiple sclerosis, enrolled in a pregnancy study. The chain recombines TRBV18 with TRBJ2-1; unclear D gene. CDR3 sequence reads: CASSPQTDSSYNEQFF. The CDR3 DNA reads as TGTGCCAGCTCACCACAGACTGACTCATCTTACAATGAGCAGTTCTTC.